The clone carrying this TCR beta chain was detected many times. First-strand cDNA used TRAV- and TRBV-specific primers, covering alpha and beta chains. With a constant-region primer and a V-primer adapter, TCRs were subjected to roughly 18 PCR cycles of amplification. TCRdb re-analysed the reads in MiXCR, keeping a single row per CDR3 protein. The sample holds 95,000 to 100,000 distinct CDR3 sequences, less than 25% seen once. The time point here: after trial treatment. The treatment: LDRT plus nivolumab, ipilimumab, low-dose cyclophosphamide and aspirin (RACIN trial). The donors, trial participants, received nivolumab, ipilimumab, aspirin, low-dose cyclophosphamide and low-dose radiotherapy. The data stem from a study of low-dose radiotherapy and immunotherapy resistance in tumors. With 3 bases removed from V and 6 bases from J, the gap between germline ends came to 17 bases. Germline loops: CDR1 LGHNA, CDR2 YNFKEQ. CDR3 length equals 16 residues.

This sequence joins TRBV4-2 and TRBJ2-2; TRBD2 is a possible D gene (5 bases). The TCR was taken from a male donor with prostate cancer. Sequenced material: PBMCs, taken after low-dose radiotherapy plus immunotherapy. Written as DNA, the CDR3 is TGTGCCAGCAGCCAGGTCGGAGCGGCGGGTCCCGGGGAGCTGTTTTTT. Translation gives CASSQVGAAGPGELFF.